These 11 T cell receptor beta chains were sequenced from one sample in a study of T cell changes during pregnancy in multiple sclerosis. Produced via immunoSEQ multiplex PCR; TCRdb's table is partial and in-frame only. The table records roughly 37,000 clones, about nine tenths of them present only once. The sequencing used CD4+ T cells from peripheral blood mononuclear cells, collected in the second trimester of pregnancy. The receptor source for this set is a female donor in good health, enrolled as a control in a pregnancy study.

The chain's CDR3 is CASSLGLAGVLEQFF. The CDR3 region has the DNA TGTGCCAGCAGCCTAGGACTAGCGGGAGTTTTAGAGCAGTTCTTC. The chain has TRBV7-9 and TRBJ2-1; 13 nucleotides line up with TRBD2. From germline, CDR1 is SEHNR and CDR2 FQNEAQ (reference sequence). Losses at the gene ends were 5 bases for V and 10 bases for J; bases not matched to a gene: 8. The CDR3 is 15 amino acids.

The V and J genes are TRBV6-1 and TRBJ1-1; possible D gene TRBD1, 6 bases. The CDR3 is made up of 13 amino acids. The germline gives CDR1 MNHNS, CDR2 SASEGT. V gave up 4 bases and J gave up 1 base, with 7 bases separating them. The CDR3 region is CASSGQANTEAFF. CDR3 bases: TGTGCCAGCAGTGGACAGGCGAACACTGAAGCTTTCTTT.

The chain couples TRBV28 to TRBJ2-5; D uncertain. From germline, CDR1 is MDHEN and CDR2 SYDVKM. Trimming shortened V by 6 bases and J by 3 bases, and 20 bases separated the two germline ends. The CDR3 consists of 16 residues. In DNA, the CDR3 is TGTGCCAGCAGCTTACCGCTAGGATCAATGAAAGAGACCCAGTACTTC. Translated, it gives CASSLPLGSMKETQYF.

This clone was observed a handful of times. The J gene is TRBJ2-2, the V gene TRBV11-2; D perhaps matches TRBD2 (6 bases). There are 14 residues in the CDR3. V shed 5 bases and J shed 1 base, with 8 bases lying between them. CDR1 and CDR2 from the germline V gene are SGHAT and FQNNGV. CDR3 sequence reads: CASSPSVNTGELFF. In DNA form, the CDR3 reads TGTGCCAGCAGCCCTAGCGTGAACACCGGGGAGCTGTTTTTT. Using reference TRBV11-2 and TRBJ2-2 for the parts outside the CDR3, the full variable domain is EAGVAQSPRYKIIEKRQSVAFWCNPISGHATLYWYQQILGQGPKLLIQFQNNGVVDDSQLPKDRFSAERLKGVDSTLKIQPAKLEDSAVYLCASSPSVNTGELFFGEGSRLTVL.

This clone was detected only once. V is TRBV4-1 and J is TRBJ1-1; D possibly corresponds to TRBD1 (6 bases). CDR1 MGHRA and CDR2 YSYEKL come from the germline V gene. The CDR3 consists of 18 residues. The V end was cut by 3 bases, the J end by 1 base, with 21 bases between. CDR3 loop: CASSHGRGFGGRNTEAFF. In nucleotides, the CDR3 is TGCGCCAGCAGCCACGGAAGAGGCTTTGGGGGCAGGAACACTGAAGCTTTCTTT.

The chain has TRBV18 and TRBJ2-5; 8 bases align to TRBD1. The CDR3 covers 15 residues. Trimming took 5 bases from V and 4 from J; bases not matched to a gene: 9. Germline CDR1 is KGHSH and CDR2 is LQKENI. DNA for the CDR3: TGTGCCAGCTCAAGACAGGGGTCGTTTATAGAGACCCAGTACTTC. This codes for CASSRQGSFIETQYF.

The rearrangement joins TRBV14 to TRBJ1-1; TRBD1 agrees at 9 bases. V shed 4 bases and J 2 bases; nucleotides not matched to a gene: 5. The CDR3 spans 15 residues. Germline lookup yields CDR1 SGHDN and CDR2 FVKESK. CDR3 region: CASSRRTGDNTEAFF. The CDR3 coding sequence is TGTGCCAGCAGCCGAAGGACAGGGGATAACACTGAAGCTTTCTTT.

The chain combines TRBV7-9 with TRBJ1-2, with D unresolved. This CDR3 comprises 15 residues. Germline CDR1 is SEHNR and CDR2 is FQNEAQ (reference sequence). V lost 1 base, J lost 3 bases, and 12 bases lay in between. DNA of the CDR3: TGTGCCAGCAGCTTAGGTCCCTCAGGTGACTATGGCTACACCTTC. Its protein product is CASSLGPSGDYGYTF. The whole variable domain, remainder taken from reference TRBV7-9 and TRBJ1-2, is DTGVSQNPRHKITKRGQNVTFRCDPISEHNRLYWYRQTLGQGPEFLTYFQNEAQLEKSRLLSDRFSAERPKGSFSTLEIQRTEQGDSAMYLCASSLGPSGDYGYTFGSGTRLTVV.

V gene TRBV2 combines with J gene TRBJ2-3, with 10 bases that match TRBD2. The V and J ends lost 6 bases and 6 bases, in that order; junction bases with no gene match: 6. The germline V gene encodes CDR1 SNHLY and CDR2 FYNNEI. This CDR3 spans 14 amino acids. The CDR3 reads CASSASGRGDTQYF. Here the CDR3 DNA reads TGTGCCAGCAGCGCCAGCGGGAGGGGGGATACGCAGTATTTT.

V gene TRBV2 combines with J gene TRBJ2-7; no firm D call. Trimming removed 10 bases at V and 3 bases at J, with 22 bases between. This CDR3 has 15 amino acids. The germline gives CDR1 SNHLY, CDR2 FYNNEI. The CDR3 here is CATSPGLPPIYEQYF. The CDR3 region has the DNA TGTGCCACCTCACCGGGTCTCCCCCCGATCTACGAGCAGTACTTC.

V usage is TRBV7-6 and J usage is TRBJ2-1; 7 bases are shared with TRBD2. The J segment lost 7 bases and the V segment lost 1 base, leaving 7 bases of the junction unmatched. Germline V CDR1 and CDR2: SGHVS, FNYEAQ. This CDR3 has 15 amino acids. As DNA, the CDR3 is TGTGCCAGCAGCTTAGGCGGGGGAGGGAGGAATGAGCAGTTCTTC. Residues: CASSLGGGGRNEQFF.